The clone carrying this T cell receptor beta chain has a count of ten or more. This entry comes from a study of T-cell reconstitution after alpha-beta-depleted transplantation in children. Molecular barcoding with unique molecular identifiers was used for the TCRbeta library. TCRdb re-analysed the PCR reads in MiXCR, keeping a single row per CDR3 protein. The data show roughly 400,000 distinct CDR3 sequences, with roughly 22% seen just once and around 4% held by the top ten. CDR3 length: 14 amino acids. CDR1 is DFQATT, CDR2 SNEGSKA, per germline (reference sequence). The V gene end was trimmed by 3 bases and the J gene end by 3 bases; junction bases not matched to a gene: 8.

This receptor was identified in a human donor who donated a stem cell graft to a child with acute myeloid leukemia. The source material was PBMCs from the stem cell graft donor, sampled from the stem cell graft. V and J are TRBV20-1 and TRBJ2-7; 7 nucleotides agree with TRBD2. In nucleotides, the CDR3 is TGCAGTGCTAGGGGCCCAGCGGGATTCTACGAGCAGTACTTC. Translated, it gives CSARGPAGFYEQYF.